This T cell receptor beta chain originates from a study of blood T cell repertoires in COVID-19. Libraries were prepared by immunoSEQ multiplex PCR; TCRdb keeps only in-frame clonotypes and omits some of them. The sample shows approximately 190,000 clones, roughly 80% of them seen only once. This CDR3 spans 16 amino acids. Trimming removed 2 bases from V and 2 bases from J, with 18 bases in between. Germline CDR1 and CDR2: GTSNPN and SVGIG (reference sequence). This chain joins TRBV30 and TRBJ1-1; D might be TRBD1 (5 bases). Sequenced sample: peripheral blood. The clonotype was recovered from a woman in her thirties or forties with acute or convalescent COVID-19. CDR3 DNA: TGTGCCTGGAGTCGATACGCCCGGGGACTCAACACTGAAGCTTTCTTT. Translation: CAWSRYARGLNTEAFF.